The 25 T cell receptor beta chains listed next were all sequenced from one sample in a study of blood T cells in healthy people across ages. For the second PCR, which ran for roughly 6 to 12 cycles, a sample-barcoded 5' primer and a J-beta primer mix were used. TCRdb processed the 5' RACE reads anew with MiXCR; each CDR3 protein has one entry. Of around 2 million distinct CDR3 sequences detected, about two fifths appear once; the ten largest clones hold more than 20%. The sample consisted of blood. These receptors were collected from a human donor in good health.

This clonotype has just a few counts. The chain employs TRBV29-1 and TRBJ2-7; unclear D gene. With 3 bases removed from V and 1 base from J, the gap between germline ends came to 7 bases. This CDR3 is built from 12 residues. Germline V CDR1 and CDR2: SQVTM, ANQGSEA. The CDR3 protein is CSVEPVSYEQYF. The CDR3 DNA is TGCAGCGTTGAGCCAGTTTCCTACGAGCAGTACTTC.

The chain carries TRBV7-8 and TRBJ2-1; D might be TRBD2 (5 bases). Germline V gives CDR1 SGHVS, CDR2 FQNEAQ. This CDR3 is built from 14 residues. V was trimmed by 1 base and J by 13 bases, leaving 17 bases between them. CDR3 sequence (DNA): TGTGCCAGCAGCTTAGAAGGAACCGGGGAGACCCAGTTCTTC. Translated, it gives CASSLEGTGETQFF.

The CDR3 bases are TGTGCCAGCAGGAAGGCGAGGAACACTGAAGCTTTCTTT. Translating gives CASRKARNTEAFF. The V gene is TRBV2, the J gene TRBJ1-1; D gene unclear. This CDR3 spans 13 amino acids. Germline V lookup: CDR1 SNHLY, CDR2 FYNNEI. Trimming shortened V by 6 bases and J by 1 base, and 9 bases separated the two germline ends. Full variable domain (outside the CDR3, taken from reference TRBV2 and TRBJ1-1): EPEVTQTPSHQVTQMGQEVILRCVPISNHLYFYWYRQILGQKVEFLVSFYNNEISEKSEIFDDQFSVERPDGSNFTLKIRSTKLEDSAMYFCASRKARNTEAFFGQGTRLTVV.

Turning to this clonotype: One base away lies a much larger clone, so this may be a sequencing read error. The genes are TRBV12-3 or TRBV12-4 and TRBJ1-2; D is unclear. V gave up 7 bases and J gave up 2 bases, with 8 bases separating them. The CDR3 spans 12 residues. CDR3 bases: TGTGCCAGCATGGACGGAAACTATGGCTACACCTTC. Protein: CASMDGNYGYTF.

This clonotype has more than one count but fewer than ten. The rearrangement uses TRBV11-3 and TRBJ2-1, with 10 bases lining up with TRBD1. Per the germline V gene, CDR1 is SGHNT and CDR2 is YENEEA. The V segment lost 1 base and the J segment 15 bases; nucleotides outside the gene matches: 9. The CDR3 sequence is 14 residues long. The CDR3 protein is CASSLAGGTGVRFF. The CDR3 nucleotides are TGTGCCAGCAGCTTAGCGGGGGGGACAGGGGTTCGGTTCTTC.

This clonotype turned up a few times. J is TRBJ2-1 and V is TRBV12-3 or TRBV12-4; 12 bases align to TRBD2. J lost 11 bases, V lost 5 bases, and 7 bases had no gene match. This CDR3 has 14 amino acids. The CDR3 DNA reads as TGTGCCAGCAGTGGATCCGGACTAGCGGGGAAGCAGTTCTTC. This gives the protein CASSGSGLAGKQFF.

The chain is built from TRBV6-2 or TRBV6-3 and TRBJ1-5, with D possibly being TRBD1 (6 bases). Trimming removed 6 bases from V and 0 bases from J, with 21 bases in between. Germline V gives CDR1 MNHEY, CDR2 SVGEGT. The CDR3 covers 18 residues. CDR3 sequence (DNA): TGTGCCAGCAGCACCTGGGACAAGAACATATATAGCAATCAGCCCCAGCATTTT. Residues: CASSTWDKNIYSNQPQHF.

The rearrangement uses TRBV7-2 and TRBJ1-5; no definite D call. V dropped 2 bases and J dropped 6 bases, with 11 bases sitting between them. Looked up from germline, CDR1 is SGHTA and CDR2 is FQGNSA. The CDR3 runs 14 residues. The CDR3 region has the DNA TGTGCCAGCAGCTTAATCCCGGACCGTCAGCCCCAGCATTTT. Protein: CASSLIPDRQPQHF.

The chain is built from TRBV29-1 and TRBJ2-7; 9 bases are a match to TRBD1. The CDR3 has 14 amino acids. Germline CDR1 is SQVTM and CDR2 is ANQGSEA. Trimming took 3 bases from V and 4 from J; bases not matched to a gene: 7. CDR3 DNA: TGCAGCGTTGAGGAAACAGGGGGCTTGTACGAGCAGTACTTC. This encodes CSVEETGGLYEQYF.

The DNA of the CDR3 is TGTGCCACCTGGACAGGGGCCACAGATACGCAGTATTTT. Its translation is CATWTGATDTQYF. The rearrangement uses TRBV6-1 and TRBJ2-3; 9 bases agree with TRBD1. Trimming at V came to 10 bases and at J to 2 bases, leaving 4 bases not matched to a gene. The CDR3 has 13 residues. Germline CDR1 reads MNHNS; CDR2 reads SASEGT.

With respect to this clonotype: A read error is possible here, since a much larger clone lies one base away. The gene calls are TRBV12-3 or TRBV12-4 and TRBJ1-4; D remains ambiguous. This CDR3 spans 12 amino acids. DNA for the CDR3: TGTGCCAGCAGCCCCGGGGTACAAAAACTGTGTTTT. The encoded protein is CASSPGVQKLCF.

The rearrangement uses TRBV30 and TRBJ2-4; the D gene is possibly TRBD2 (7 bases). The CDR3 has 11 amino acids. V lost 1 base to trimming and J lost 15 bases, with 13 bases between them. Germline lookup yields CDR1 GTSNPN and CDR2 SVGIG (reference sequence). The CDR3 sequence: CAWSAGGAGYF. For the CDR3, the DNA is TGTGCCTGGAGTGCGGGGGGCGCGGGGTACTTC.

This clonotype occurred a few times. V is TRBV20-1 and J is TRBJ2-3; TRBD2 might be the D (6 bases). The ends were cut back, 5 bases at V and 2 bases at J, with 17 bases in the middle. CDR3 length: 15 amino acids. Germline values: CDR1 DFQATT, CDR2 SNEGSKA (reference sequence). CDR3 DNA sequence: TGCAGTGCTTACCTACCGGGGGTTTACACAGATACGCAGTATTTT. This gives the protein CSAYLPGVYTDTQYF.

This rearrangement joins TRBV5-1 to TRBJ2-7; D might be TRBD1 or TRBD2, each matching 5 bases. The germline V gene encodes CDR1 SGHRS and CDR2 YFSETQ. Between the trimmed V and J ends, which lost 2 bases and 5 bases, there was a span of 11 bases. This CDR3 is 13 amino acids long. Here the CDR3 DNA reads TGCGCCAGCAGCTTTTTGGGGGTCGACGAGCAGTACTTC. It codes for CASSFLGVDEQYF.

This clonotype was detected ten times or more. The rearrangement uses TRBV20-1 and TRBJ2-5, with D possibly matching TRBD2 (7 bases). Trimming removed 2 bases from V and 4 bases from J, with 17 bases in between. Germline-derived CDR1 and CDR2 are DFQATT and SNEGSKA (reference sequence). The CDR3 runs 15 residues. CDR3: CSARSPGGGRETQYF. The DNA for the CDR3 is TGCAGTGCTAGATCCCCGGGGGGCGGGCGAGAGACCCAGTACTTC.

The sample holds a few counts of this clonotype. The chain couples TRBV7-2 to TRBJ2-5, with 13 bases fitting TRBD2. The CDR3 has 16 residues. Germline V gene lookup returns CDR1 SGHTA and CDR2 FQGNSA. The V and J ends lost 3 bases and 1 base, in that order; junction bases with no gene match: 2. The CDR3: CASSLTSGGFQETQYF. CDR3 sequence (DNA): TGTGCCAGCAGCTTGACTAGCGGGGGGTTCCAAGAGACCCAGTACTTC. The variable domain in full, completed from reference TRBV7-2 and TRBJ2-5, reads GAGVSQSPSNKVTEKGKDVELRCDPISGHTALYWYRQSLGQGLEFLIYFQGNSAPDKSGLPSDRFSAERTGGSVSTLTIQRTQQEDSAVYLCASSLTSGGFQETQYFGPGTRLLVL.

Here the CDR3 DNA reads TGTGCCATCAGTGAAATTCTACCGGGACAGATCTACAATGAGCAGTTCTTC. Amino acids: CAISEILPGQIYNEQFF. The chain uses TRBV10-3 and TRBJ2-1; 7 bases are a match to TRBD1. The germline V gene has CDR1 ENHRY and CDR2 SYGVKD. The CDR3 covers 17 residues. V lost 3 bases and J lost 3; bases outside the gene matches: 11.

This clonotype was observed a single time. The chain employs TRBV28 and TRBJ2-3; the D call may be TRBD1 or TRBD2 (6 bases each). Trimming shortened V by 2 bases and J by 0 bases, and 18 bases separated the two germline ends. This CDR3 is 18 amino acids long. Germline V lookup: CDR1 MDHEN, CDR2 SYDVKM. The CDR3 reads CASSLLGGAGESTDTQYF. In DNA, the CDR3 is TGTGCCAGCAGTTTACTAGGGGGAGCGGGTGAGAGCACAGATACGCAGTATTTT. The whole variable domain, remainder taken from reference TRBV28 and TRBJ2-3, is DVKVTQSSRYLVKRTGEKVFLECVQDMDHENMFWYRQDPGLGLRLIYFSYDVKMKEKGDIPEGYSVSREKKERFSLILESASTNQTSMYLCASSLLGGAGESTDTQYFGPGTRLTVL.

This clonotype was found once. A read error may produce the germline difference seen at one junction end. The chain recombines TRBV5-1 with TRBJ1-1; no reliable D call. The CDR3 has 16 amino acids. Per germline, CDR1 SGHRS and CDR2 YFSETQ. CDR3 protein: CAGSSVAWEVNTGAFF. CDR3 bases: TGCGCCGGCAGCAGCGTGGCTTGGGAGGTGAACACTGGAGCTTTCTTT.

This chain connects TRBV7-2 to TRBJ2-1; 7 bases are a match to TRBD2. CDR3 length: 17 residues. Germline V lookup: CDR1 SGHTA, CDR2 FQGNSA. V gave up 4 bases and J gave up 0 bases; unmatched junction bases: 9. CDR3 protein: CASSSFSGLSSYNEQFF. The DNA of the CDR3 is TGTGCCAGCAGCTCCTTTAGCGGGCTAAGCTCCTACAATGAGCAGTTCTTC.

The V gene is TRBV6-5, the J gene TRBJ1-1; D unclear. The ends were cut back, 2 bases at V and 6 bases at J, with 22 bases in the middle. Per germline, CDR1 MNHEY and CDR2 SVGAGI. This CDR3 spans 17 amino acids. The CDR3 nucleotides read TGTGCCAGCAGTTACGGTTCCCGGGCCAGTTCGGGCGCTGAAGCTTTCTTT. This translates into CASSYGSRASSGAEAFF.

This clonotype was recorded a few times. V is TRBV7-3 and J is TRBJ1-1, with no clear D. The CDR3 consists of 13 residues. Per the germline V gene, CDR1 is SGHTA and CDR2 is FQGTGA. V lost 5 bases and J 2 bases, leaving 9 bases between the germline ends. CDR3 coding DNA: TGTGCCAGCAGCCACGCGGGCAACACTGAAGCTTTCTTT. It is translated as CASSHAGNTEAFF. Together with reference TRBV7-3 and TRBJ1-1, the CDR3 gives the full variable domain: GAGVSQTPSNKVTEKGKYVELRCDPISGHTALYWYRQSLGQGPEFLIYFQGTGAADDSGLPNDRFFAVRPEGSVSTLKIQRTERGDSAVYLCASSHAGNTEAFFGQGTRLTVV.

For this clonotype: One junction end disagrees with the germline gene, perhaps due to a read error. The chain combines TRBV6-2 or TRBV6-3 with TRBJ2-1, with D hard to call. Germline V lookup: CDR1 MNHEY, CDR2 SVGEGT. This CDR3 spans 14 amino acids. In DNA form, the CDR3 reads TGTGCCAGCAGTTACCCGACGGCAGACAATGGGCAGTTCTTC. Its protein product is CASSYPTADNGQFF.

V is TRBV30 and J is TRBJ2-5; D may match TRBD1 or TRBD2 (7 bases each). The germline CDR1 and CDR2 sequences are GTSNPN and SVGIG (reference sequence). This CDR3 has 15 residues. Trimming took off 3 bases at V and 4 bases at J, with 18 bases between the two ends. DNA for the CDR3: TGTGCCTGGAGGTTATCCAGGGGGGGGGGAGAGACCCAGTACTTC. This encodes CAWRLSRGGGETQYF.

The genes are TRBV16 and TRBJ2-7, with D possibly matching TRBD1 (6 bases). The CDR3 contains 15 residues. Trimming pared 5 bases from V and 3 bases from J, leaving 17 bases between. CDR1 is KGHSY and CDR2 is FQNENV in the germline V gene. In nucleotides, the CDR3 is TGTGCCAGCAGCGGGAATCGACAGGACGACTACGAGCAGTACTTC. Its protein product is CASSGNRQDDYEQYF. The whole variable domain, filled in from reference TRBV16 and TRBJ2-7, reads GEEVAQTPKHLVRGEGQKAKLYCAPIKGHSYVFWYQQVLKNEFKFLISFQNENVFDETGMPKERFSAKCLPNSPCSLEIQATKLEDSAVYFCASSGNRQDDYEQYFGPGTRLTVT.